This TCR delta chain derives from a study of gammadelta T cells in human blood. In the case of this clone: A much larger clone lies a single base off, so this may be a read error.

TCRdb reprocessed the RT-PCR reads through CATT. The sample records around 1,200 delta-chain clones, around 10% being singletons. The germline CDR1 and CDR2 sequences are TVYSNPD and GDNSRS (reference sequence). CDR3 length equals 17 residues. This receptor was taken from a newborn. Sequenced input: non-Vgamma9Vdelta2 gamma-delta T cells from cord blood. The V gene is TRDV3, the J gene TRDJ1; TRDD2 aligns across 7 bases. In the absence of a J gene in TCRdb, the DNA was matched to germline to assign it here. The CDR3 sequence: CAFFLQLERMYTDKLIF. CDR3 coding DNA: TGTGCCTTTTTCCTACAACTGGAGAGAATGTACACTGATAAACTCATCTTT.